This T cell receptor (beta chain) was sequenced during a study of blood T cell repertoires in COVID-19 (dated by TCRdb to about 2020). Background for the entire study: Samples covering the acute and convalescent phases of COVID-19 were provided by collaborators in the United States, Italy and Spain. The repertoires were released in a freely available public database meant as a resource for research on the immune response to SARS-CoV-2. Where available, HLA class I and class II types were taken from metadata supplied by the sample provider and were not determined by assay-based typing. The samples were drawn from the first 160 participants of the ongoing ImmuneRACE study and from 1,254 subjects provided by 6 global collaborators. Deeply sampled blood TCRbeta repertoires from subjects exposed to, actively infected with, or recovered from COVID-19 were included in the dataset. The material from the prospective study consisted of cDNA or gDNA derived from T cells, B-cell-depleted T cells, or PBMCs. Sample metadata almost always included a de-identified subject ID, COVID-19 status, age in years and sex.

This clone has just one count. Which antigen it targets is not known. No much larger clone exists at a distance of one base, and base qualities are not known. What the study reported, not specific to this receptor: Clinical and demographic metadata were provided uncurated, with the amount varying by source and participant.

Trimming removed 6 bases from V and 6 bases from J; the gene matches leave 10 bases unexplained. The CDR3 covers 15 residues, taking in both the cysteine and the phenylalanine. Kept here is only the CDR3 DNA, which spans 45 bases and is read in frame from base 1. From a lookup of the germline V gene (reference sequence), CDR1 and CDR2 are MNHEY and SMNVEV. In Seattle, one collaborating source enrolled patients while the infection was active and tracked those patients longitudinally over the course of disease. The collaborating institutions used their own protocols to collect whole blood in K2EDTA tubes. For TCRbeta analysis, collaborators shipped samples in one of three forms: frozen whole blood, isolated PBMCs, or DNA extracted from either of those sample types. The immunoSEQ Assay, a bias-controlled multiplex PCR, was used to amplify TCRbeta CDR3 regions from genomic DNA. Under the source paper's analysis protocol: Nucleated cell counts per sample were estimated from amplification of reference gene primers within the assay. To quantify the absolute abundance of each unique TCRbeta CDR3 rearrangement, sequence reads were collapsed and filtered. Productive Simpson clonality was computed per sample as the square root of Simpson's diversity index over productive rearrangements. TCRdb retrieved this table from immuneACCESS and kept in-frame rearrangements only. Not all clones are present; in checked studies, unresolved V genes account for under half, and no reason is known for the remainder. The V and J calls and clone size were taken over from that table, and D and trimming were inferred from the DNA. The sample yields some 190,000 clones; roughly 76% were counted once. Approximately 10% of the sample belongs to the ten largest clones.

Recombination linked TRBV27 to TRBJ2-3, with 9 bases aligning to TRBD2. The sequencing input was peripheral blood. The clonotype was recovered from a woman aged 40 to 50 with COVID-19, enrolled during active disease. DNA sequence: TGTGCCAGCAGCATAGCGGGGGCCACAGGGGATACGCAGTATTTT. Translated, it reads CASSIAGATGDTQYF.